This T cell receptor (beta chain) was retrieved from a study of cytomegalovirus exposure and HLA in healthy donors. Study-level points and caveats: A later analysis showed HLA-associated TCR beta chains outstripping equally common others in clonal expansion. An observed cluster of highly shared sequence variants was recorded as a likely sequencing artifact.

In regard to this clone: Its cognate antigen is unknown.

The PCR had 60 Vbeta and 13 Jbeta primers. Data came from immunoSEQ multiplex PCR; TCRdb stores just in-frame clones and leaves some out. This table holds about 78,000 clones, roughly 80% found once. This CDR3 comprises 15 residues. In germline, CDR1 is SGHVS, CDR2 FQNEAQ. Trimming shortened V by 0 bases and J by 7 bases, and 13 bases separated the two germline ends. Sequencing used PBMCs. This clonotype was sampled from a woman aged 50 to 60 in good health and CMV-seropositive. The V call is TRBV7-8, the J call TRBJ1-3; D is undetermined. CDR3 sequence reads: CASSLAVQAGNTIYF. The CDR3 DNA is TGTGCCAGCAGCTTAGCGGTTCAGGCGGGGAACACCATATATTTT. Using reference TRBV7-8 and TRBJ1-3 for the parts outside the CDR3, the full variable domain is GAGVSQSPRYKVAKRGQDVALRCDPISGHVSLFWYQQALGQGPEFLTYFQNEAQLDKSGLPSDRFFAERPEGSVSTLKIQRTQQEDSAVYLCASSLAVQAGNTIYFGEGSWLTVV.